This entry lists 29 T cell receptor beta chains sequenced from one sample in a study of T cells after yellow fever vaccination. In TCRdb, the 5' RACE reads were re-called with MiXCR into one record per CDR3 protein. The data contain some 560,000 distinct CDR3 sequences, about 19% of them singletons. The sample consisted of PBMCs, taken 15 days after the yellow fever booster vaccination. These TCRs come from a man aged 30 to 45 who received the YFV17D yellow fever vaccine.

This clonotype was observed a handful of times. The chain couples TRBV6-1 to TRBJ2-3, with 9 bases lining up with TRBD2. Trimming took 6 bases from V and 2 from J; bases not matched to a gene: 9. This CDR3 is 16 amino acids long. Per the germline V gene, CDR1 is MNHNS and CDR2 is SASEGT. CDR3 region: CASRGPAGGATDTQYF. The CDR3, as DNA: TGTGCCAGCAGGGGGCCCGCGGGGGGGGCCACAGATACGCAGTATTTT.

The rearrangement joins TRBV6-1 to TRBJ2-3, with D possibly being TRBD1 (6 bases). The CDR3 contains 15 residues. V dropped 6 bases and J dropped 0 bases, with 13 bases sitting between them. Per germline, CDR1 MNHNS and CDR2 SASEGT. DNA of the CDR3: TGTGCCAGCAGCCGCCTTGGACAGAGCACAGATACGCAGTATTTT. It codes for CASSRLGQSTDTQYF.

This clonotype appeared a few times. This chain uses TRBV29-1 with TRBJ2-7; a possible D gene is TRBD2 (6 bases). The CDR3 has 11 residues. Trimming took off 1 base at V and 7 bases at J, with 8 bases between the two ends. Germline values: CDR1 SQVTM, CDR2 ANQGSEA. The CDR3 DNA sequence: TGCAGCGTTGAAGTCGGGGGTGAGCAGTACTTC. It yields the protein CSVEVGGEQYF.

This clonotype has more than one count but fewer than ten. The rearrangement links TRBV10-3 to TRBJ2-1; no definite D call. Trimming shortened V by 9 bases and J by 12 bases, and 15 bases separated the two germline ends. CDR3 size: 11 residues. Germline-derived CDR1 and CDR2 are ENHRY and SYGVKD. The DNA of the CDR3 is TGTGCCATTTTTTCCCCGGGCGGGCAGTTCTTC. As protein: CAIFSPGGQFF.

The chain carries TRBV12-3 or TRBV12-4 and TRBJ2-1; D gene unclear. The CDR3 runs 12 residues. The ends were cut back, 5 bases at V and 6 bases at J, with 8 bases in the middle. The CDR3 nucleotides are TGTGCCAGCAGTGACTGGATCAATGAGCAGTTCTTC. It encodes CASSDWINEQFF.

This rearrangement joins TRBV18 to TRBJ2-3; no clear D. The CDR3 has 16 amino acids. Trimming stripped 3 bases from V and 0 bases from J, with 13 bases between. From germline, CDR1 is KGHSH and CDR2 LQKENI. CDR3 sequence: CASSPQRSLSTDTQYF. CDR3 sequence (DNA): TGTGCCAGCTCACCGCAACGCAGTCTAAGCACAGATACGCAGTATTTT.

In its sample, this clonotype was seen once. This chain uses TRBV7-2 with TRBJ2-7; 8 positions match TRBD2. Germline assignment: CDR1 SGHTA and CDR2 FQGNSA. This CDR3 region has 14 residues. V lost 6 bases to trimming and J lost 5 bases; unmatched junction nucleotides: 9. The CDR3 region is CASRSGGGVNEQYF. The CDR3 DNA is TGTGCCAGCAGGAGCGGGGGAGGGGTAAACGAGCAGTACTTC.

The CDR3 sequence is CSVVRVGGAFF. The DNA for the CDR3 is TGCAGCGTTGTAAGGGTCGGGGGAGCTTTCTTT. This chain joins TRBV29-1 and TRBJ1-1; possibly TRBD1 for D (5 bases). CDR3 length equals 11 residues. V lost 4 bases and J 10 bases, leaving 13 bases between the germline ends. In germline, CDR1 is SQVTM, CDR2 ANQGSEA.

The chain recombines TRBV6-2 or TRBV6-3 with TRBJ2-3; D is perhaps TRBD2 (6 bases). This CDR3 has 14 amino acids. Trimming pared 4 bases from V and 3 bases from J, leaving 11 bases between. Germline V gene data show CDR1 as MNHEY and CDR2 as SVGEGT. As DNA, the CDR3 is TGTGCCAGCAGTTCGGGAGTAGGAACAGATACGCAGTATTTT. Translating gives CASSSGVGTDTQYF.

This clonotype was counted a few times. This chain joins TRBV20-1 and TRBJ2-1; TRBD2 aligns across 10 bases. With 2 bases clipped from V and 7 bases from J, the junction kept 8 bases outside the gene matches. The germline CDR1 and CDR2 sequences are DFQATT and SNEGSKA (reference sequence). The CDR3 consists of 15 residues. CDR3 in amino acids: CSARRAAGGFNEQFF. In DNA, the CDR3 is TGCAGTGCTAGAAGAGCAGCGGGAGGGTTTAATGAGCAGTTCTTC.

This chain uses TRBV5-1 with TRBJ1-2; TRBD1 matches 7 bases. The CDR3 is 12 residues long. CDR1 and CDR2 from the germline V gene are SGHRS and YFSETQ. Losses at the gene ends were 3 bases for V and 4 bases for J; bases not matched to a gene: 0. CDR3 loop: CASSWDSYGYTF. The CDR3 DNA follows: TGCGCCAGCAGCTGGGACAGCTATGGCTACACCTTC.

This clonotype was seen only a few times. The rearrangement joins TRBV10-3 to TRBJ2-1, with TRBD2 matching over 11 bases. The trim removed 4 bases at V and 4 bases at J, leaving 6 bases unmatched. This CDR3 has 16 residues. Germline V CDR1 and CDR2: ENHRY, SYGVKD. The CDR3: CAISGDGTSGYNEQFF. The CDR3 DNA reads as TGTGCCATCAGTGGAGACGGGACTAGCGGTTACAATGAGCAGTTCTTC.

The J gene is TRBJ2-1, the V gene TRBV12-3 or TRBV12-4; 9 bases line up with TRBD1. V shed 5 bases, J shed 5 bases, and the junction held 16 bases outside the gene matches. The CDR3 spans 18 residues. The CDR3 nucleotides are TGTGCCAGCAGTCCGGGACAGGGTTCAAAAACACGAAACAATGAGCAGTTCTTC. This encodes CASSPGQGSKTRNNEQFF.

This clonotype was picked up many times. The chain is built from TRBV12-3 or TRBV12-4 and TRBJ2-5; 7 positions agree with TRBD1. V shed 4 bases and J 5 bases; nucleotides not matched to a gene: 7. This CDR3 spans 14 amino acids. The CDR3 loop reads CASSSQGGGETQYF. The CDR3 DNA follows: TGTGCCAGCAGTTCCCAAGGGGGCGGTGAGACCCAGTACTTC.

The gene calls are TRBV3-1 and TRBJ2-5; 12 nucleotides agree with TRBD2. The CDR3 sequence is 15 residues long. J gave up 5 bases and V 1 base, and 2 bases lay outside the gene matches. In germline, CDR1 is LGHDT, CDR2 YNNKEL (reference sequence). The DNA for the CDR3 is TGTGCCAGCAGCCAAGGACTAGCGGGAGTTGAGACCCAGTACTTC. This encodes CASSQGLAGVETQYF.

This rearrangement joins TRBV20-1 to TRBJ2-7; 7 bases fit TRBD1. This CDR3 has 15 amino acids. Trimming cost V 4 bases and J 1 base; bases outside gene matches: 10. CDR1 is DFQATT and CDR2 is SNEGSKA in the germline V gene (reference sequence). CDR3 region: CSATNPSGGSYEQYF. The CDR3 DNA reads TGCAGTGCTACAAACCCATCAGGGGGTTCCTACGAGCAGTACTTC.

CDR3 residues: CASSKSITYETQYF. The DNA for the CDR3 is TGTGCCAGCAGTAAATCGATTACCTATGAGACCCAGTACTTC. V usage is TRBV7-9 and J usage is TRBJ2-5, with D unresolved. The CDR3 contains 14 residues. The germline V and J ends were trimmed by 6 bases and 5 bases, with 16 bases remaining between them. Germline lookup yields CDR1 SEHNR and CDR2 FQNEAQ (reference sequence).

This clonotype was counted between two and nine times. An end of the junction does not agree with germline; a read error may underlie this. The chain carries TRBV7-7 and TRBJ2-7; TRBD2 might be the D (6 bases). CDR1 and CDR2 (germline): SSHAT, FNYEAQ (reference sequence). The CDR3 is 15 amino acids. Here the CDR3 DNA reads TGTGCTAGCAGCCCGGGCGGGGTCTCCTACTACGAGCAGTACTTC. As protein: CASSPGGVSYYEQYF. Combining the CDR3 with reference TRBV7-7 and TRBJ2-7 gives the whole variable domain GAGVSQSPRYKVTKRGQDVTLRCDPISSHATLYWYQQALGQGPEFLTYFNYEAQPDKSGLPSDRFSAERPEGSISTLTIQRTEQRDSAMYRCASSPGGVSYYEQYFGPGTRLTVT.

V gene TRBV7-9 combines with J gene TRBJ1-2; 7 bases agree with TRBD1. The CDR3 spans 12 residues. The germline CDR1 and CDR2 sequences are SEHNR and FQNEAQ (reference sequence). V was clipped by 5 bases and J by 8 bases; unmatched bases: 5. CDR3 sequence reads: CASSQTGYGYTF. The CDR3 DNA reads TGTGCCAGCAGCCAGACAGGGTACGGCTACACCTTC.

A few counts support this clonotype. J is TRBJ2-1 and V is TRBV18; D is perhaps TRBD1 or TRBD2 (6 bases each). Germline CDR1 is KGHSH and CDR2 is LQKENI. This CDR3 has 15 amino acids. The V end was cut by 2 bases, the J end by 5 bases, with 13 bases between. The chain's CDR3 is CASSPIRGGDNEQFF. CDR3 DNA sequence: TGTGCCAGCTCACCAATCAGGGGAGGTGACAATGAGCAGTTCTTC. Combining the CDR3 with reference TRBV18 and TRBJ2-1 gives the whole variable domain NAGVMQNPRHLVRRRGQEARLRCSPMKGHSHVYWYRQLPEEGLKFMVYLQKENIIDESGMPKERFSAEFPKEGPSILRIQQVVRGDSAAYFCASSPIRGGDNEQFFGPGTRLTVL.

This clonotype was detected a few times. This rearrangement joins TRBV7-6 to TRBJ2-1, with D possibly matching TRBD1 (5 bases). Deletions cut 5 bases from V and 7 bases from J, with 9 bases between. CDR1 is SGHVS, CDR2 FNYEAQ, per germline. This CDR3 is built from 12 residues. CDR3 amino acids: CASSQTENEQFF. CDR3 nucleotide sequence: TGTGCCAGCAGCCAGACAGAGAATGAGCAGTTCTTC.

CDR3 DNA: TGTGCCACCAGTGACCTAAGGACGTCCGGGGAGCTGTTTTTT. This sequence encodes CATSDLRTSGELFF. The chain carries TRBV24-1 and TRBJ2-2; D gene uncertain. V was cut by 4 bases and J by 6 bases, with 11 bases left in between. This CDR3 comprises 14 residues. CDR1 and CDR2 (germline): KGHDR, SFDVKD.

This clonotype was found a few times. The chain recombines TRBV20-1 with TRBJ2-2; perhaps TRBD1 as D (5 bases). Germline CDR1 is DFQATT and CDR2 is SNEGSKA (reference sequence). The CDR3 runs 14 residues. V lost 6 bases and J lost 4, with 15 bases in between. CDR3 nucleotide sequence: TGCAGTGCCATTGATCAGGGCCGCACCGGGGAGCTGTTTTTT. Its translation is CSAIDQGRTGELFF.

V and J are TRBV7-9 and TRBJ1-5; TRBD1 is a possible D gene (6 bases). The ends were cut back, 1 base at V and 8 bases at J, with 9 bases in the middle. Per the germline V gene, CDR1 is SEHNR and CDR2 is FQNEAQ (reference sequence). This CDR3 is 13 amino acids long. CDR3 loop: CASSLVGGEPQHF. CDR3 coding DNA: TGTGCCAGCAGCTTAGTAGGGGGTGAGCCCCAGCATTTT.

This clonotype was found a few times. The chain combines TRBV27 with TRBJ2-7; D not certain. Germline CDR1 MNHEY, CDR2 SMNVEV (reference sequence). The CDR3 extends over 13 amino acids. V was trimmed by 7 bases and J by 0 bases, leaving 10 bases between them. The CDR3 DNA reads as TGTGCCAGCACCCGACCAAACTCCTACGAGCAGTACTTC. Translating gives CASTRPNSYEQYF.

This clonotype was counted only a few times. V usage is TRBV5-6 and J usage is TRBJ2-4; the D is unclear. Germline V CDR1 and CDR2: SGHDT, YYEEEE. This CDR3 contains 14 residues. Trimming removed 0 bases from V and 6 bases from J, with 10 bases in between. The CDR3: CASSLGASRNIQYF. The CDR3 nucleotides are TGTGCCAGCAGCTTGGGGGCGTCGCGAAACATTCAGTACTTC.

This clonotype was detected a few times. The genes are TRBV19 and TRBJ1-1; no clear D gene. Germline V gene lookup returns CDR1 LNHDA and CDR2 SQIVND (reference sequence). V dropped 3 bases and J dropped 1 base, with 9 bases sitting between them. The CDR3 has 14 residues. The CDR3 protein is CASSIGSGNTEAFF. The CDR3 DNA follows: TGTGCCAGTAGTATTGGAAGCGGGAACACTGAAGCTTTCTTT.

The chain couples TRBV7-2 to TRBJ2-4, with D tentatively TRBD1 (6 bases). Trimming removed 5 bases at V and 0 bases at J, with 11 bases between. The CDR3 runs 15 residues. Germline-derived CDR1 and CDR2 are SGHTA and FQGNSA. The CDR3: CASSPRTVAKNIQYF. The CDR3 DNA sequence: TGTGCCAGCAGCCCAAGGACAGTAGCCAAAAACATTCAGTACTTC. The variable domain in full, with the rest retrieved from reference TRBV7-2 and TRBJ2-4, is GAGVSQSPSNKVTEKGKDVELRCDPISGHTALYWYRQSLGQGLEFLIYFQGNSAPDKSGLPSDRFSAERTGGSVSTLTIQRTQQEDSAVYLCASSPRTVAKNIQYFGAGTRLSVL.

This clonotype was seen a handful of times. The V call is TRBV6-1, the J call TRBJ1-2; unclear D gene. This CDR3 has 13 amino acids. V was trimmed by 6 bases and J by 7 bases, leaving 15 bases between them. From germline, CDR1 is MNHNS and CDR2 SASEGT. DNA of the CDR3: TGTGCCAGCAGCCCCTCCGGGTCAAGTGGCTACACCTTC. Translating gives CASSPSGSSGYTF.